The 29 T cell receptor beta chains below all came from one sample that was sequenced in a study of blood T cell repertoires in COVID-19. The repertoire was sequenced with immunoSEQ multiplex PCR; TCRdb's copy has only in-frame clones and lacks some. The sample lists around 190,000 clones; about 76% were seen once. Sequencing was done on a sample of peripheral blood. These receptor sequences come from a woman aged 45-65 years with active or convalescent COVID-19.

The rearrangement links TRBV2 to TRBJ1-6, with D possibly matching TRBD1 (6 bases). The V and J ends lost 7 bases and 6 bases respectively, with 10 bases between them. The germline CDR1 and CDR2 sequences are SNHLY and FYNNEI. This CDR3 contains 13 residues. CDR3 sequence reads: CASTGAANSPLHF. The CDR3 DNA follows: TGTGCCAGCACAGGGGCCGCTAATTCACCCCTCCACTTT.

The chain combines TRBV7-2 with TRBJ1-6; D unresolved. Germline CDR1 reads SGHTA; CDR2 reads FQGNSA. V lost 3 bases and J lost 9, with 6 bases in between. This CDR3 spans 12 amino acids. The CDR3 coding sequence is TGTGCCAGCAGCTTCCGGGGTTCACCCCTCCACTTT. As protein: CASSFRGSPLHF.

The chain has TRBV2 and TRBJ2-3, with D hard to call. V was trimmed by 4 bases and J by 4 bases, leaving 6 bases between them. The CDR3 spans 12 residues. Germline V CDR1 and CDR2: SNHLY, FYNNEI. CDR3 region: CASSALADTQYF. CDR3 bases: TGTGCCAGCAGTGCTCTCGCAGATACGCAGTATTTT.

The chain has TRBV7-3 and TRBJ2-7; TRBD1 matches at 10 bases. Germline CDR1 and CDR2: SGHTA and FQGTGA. Trimming at V came to 5 bases and at J to 1 base, leaving 5 bases not matched to a gene. The CDR3 is 15 amino acids. CDR3 nucleotide sequence: TGTGCCAGCAGCAAAGGGACAGGGGCATCCTACGAGCAGTACTTC. Amino acid sequence: CASSKGTGASYEQYF.

The chain has TRBV19 and TRBJ1-5; D is unclear. The CDR3 sequence is 15 residues long. The V gene lost 5 bases and the J gene lost 3 bases, with 14 bases spanning the gap. CDR1 and CDR2 from the germline V gene are LNHDA and SQIVND (reference sequence). Written as DNA, the CDR3 is TGTGCCAGTAGTCCCCAGGCAGGTATCAATCAGCCCCAGCATTTT. This codes for CASSPQAGINQPQHF.

As DNA, the CDR3 is TGTGCCTGGACCAGAGGGAATTCACCCCTCCACTTT. It encodes CAWTRGNSPLHF. The rearrangement uses TRBV30 and TRBJ1-6; D not certain. The CDR3 totals 12 residues. V was clipped by 4 bases and J by 7 bases, with 8 bases between them. Germline V CDR1 and CDR2: GTSNPN, SVGIG (reference sequence).

The gene calls are TRBV6-2 or TRBV6-3 and TRBJ1-5; 8 nucleotides align to TRBD1. The CDR3 totals 13 residues. The germline V gene has CDR1 MNHEY and CDR2 SVGEGT. Trimming at V came to 4 bases and at J to 6 bases, leaving 2 bases not matched to a gene. CDR3: CASSWTGTQPQHF. CDR3 sequence (DNA): TGTGCCAGCAGTTGGACAGGGACTCAGCCCCAGCATTTT.

The chain carries TRBV6-6 and TRBJ1-2, with TRBD1 matching over 8 bases. The CDR3 extends over 14 amino acids. The J segment lost 5 bases and the V segment lost 4 bases, leaving 6 bases of the junction unmatched. In germline, CDR1 is MNHNY, CDR2 SVGAGI (reference sequence). DNA of the CDR3: TGTGCCAGCAGTTCGACAGGGGCGTCGTATGGCTACACCTTC. Amino acids: CASSSTGASYGYTF.

The chain uses TRBV5-1 and TRBJ1-6, with 7 bases fitting TRBD1. The CDR3 contains 17 residues. Unmatched junction bases numbered 10, after V lost 1 base and J lost 6 bases. Germline CDR1 SGHRS, CDR2 YFSETQ. CDR3 loop: CASSLKQGPPGNSPLHF. The CDR3 DNA sequence: TGCGCCAGCAGCTTGAAACAGGGGCCTCCGGGTAATTCACCCCTCCACTTT.

V gene TRBV15 combines with J gene TRBJ1-5, with D unresolved. Germline CDR1 and CDR2: LNHNV and YYDKDF (reference sequence). The CDR3 has 19 amino acids. The V end lost 0 bases, the J end lost 7 bases, and 25 bases lay between the germline ends. The DNA for the CDR3 is TGTGCCACCAGCAGAGAGGAGCAACAACCCGGGCGGGCGGGACAGCCCCAGCATTTT. Its protein product is CATSREEQQPGRAGQPQHF.

J is TRBJ1-2 and V is TRBV11-2; the D gene is possibly TRBD1 (5 bases). The V gene's germline CDR1 is SGHAT and CDR2 FQNNGV. Trimming left V 5 bases short and J 3 bases short, with 13 bases between. The length of the CDR3 is 14 residues. The CDR3 DNA follows: TGTGCCAGCAGCCCCCGGACACAGTACTATGGCTACACCTTC. This encodes CASSPRTQYYGYTF.

The rearrangement links TRBV4-1 to TRBJ2-1; no firm D call. V was pared by 0 bases and J by 8 bases, with 14 bases between. The germline V gene encodes CDR1 MGHRA and CDR2 YSYEKL. This CDR3 comprises 15 residues. CDR3 sequence reads: CASSQDLAEVYEQFF. The CDR3 nucleotides read TGCGCCAGCAGCCAAGATCTGGCAGAGGTCTATGAGCAGTTCTTC.

The count of this clone is one. The chain is built from TRBV7-2 and TRBJ2-7; TRBD1 matches 7 bases. J was trimmed by 3 bases and V by 4 bases; bases with no gene match: 6. The CDR3 sequence is 14 residues long. The germline CDR1 and CDR2 sequences are SGHTA and FQGNSA. The CDR3 bases are TGTGCCAGCAGCTACTCCGGGACAGTCTACGAGCAGTACTTC. This codes for CASSYSGTVYEQYF.

DNA for the CDR3: TGTGCCAGCAGCCAAGGACAGTACAATGAGCAGTTCTTC. Its translation: CASSQGQYNEQFF. V usage is TRBV7-9 and J usage is TRBJ2-1; D is perhaps TRBD1 (6 bases). Trimming shortened V by 5 bases and J by 4 bases, and 9 bases separated the two germline ends. The CDR3 length is 13 residues. Germline V gene data show CDR1 as SEHNR and CDR2 as FQNEAQ (reference sequence).

The chain uses TRBV7-3 and TRBJ2-2, with TRBD2 identical over 13 bases. Germline values: CDR1 SGHTA, CDR2 FQGTGA. J gave up 5 bases and V 6 bases, and 9 bases lay outside the gene matches. The CDR3 sequence is 17 residues long. CDR3: CASSLGLAGEGTGELFF. CDR3 DNA sequence: TGTGCCAGCAGTCTTGGACTAGCGGGAGAAGGGACCGGGGAGCTGTTTTTT.

V gene TRBV18 combines with J gene TRBJ1-2, with 7 bases lining up with TRBD1. Trimming took 1 base from V and 1 from J; bases not matched to a gene: 9. The germline V gene has CDR1 KGHSH and CDR2 LQKENI. The CDR3 runs to 17 residues. The CDR3 spells CASSPQQGVGVNYGYTF. CDR3 nucleotide sequence: TGTGCCAGCTCACCACAGCAGGGGGTAGGAGTTAACTATGGCTACACCTTC.

The gene calls are TRBV18 and TRBJ1-1, with D uncertain. CDR3 size: 15 residues. In germline, CDR1 is KGHSH, CDR2 LQKENI. Trimming removed 1 base from V and 1 base from J, with 10 bases in between. The CDR3 loop is CASSPRPGSNTEAFF. Here the CDR3 DNA reads TGTGCCAGCTCACCACGCCCCGGTTCGAACACTGAAGCTTTCTTT.

The rearrangement joins TRBV21-1 to TRBJ1-6; the table's D gene call, TRBD1, was not cross checked with the DNA. TRBV21-1 is a documented pseudogene. The CDR3 runs to 18 residues. CDR3 in DNA: TGTGCCAGCAGCAAAGGGGCAACCTCAAGCTCCTATAATTCACCCCTCCACTTT. Its protein product is CASSKGATSSSYNSPLHF.

V gene TRBV7-2 combines with J gene TRBJ2-1, with 7 bases lining up with TRBD2. The CDR3 consists of 14 residues. V gave up 5 bases and J gave up 1 base; unmatched junction bases: 2. Germline CDR1 is SGHTA and CDR2 is FQGNSA. CDR3 DNA: TGTGCCAGCAGCCCCGGGGGGTCCTACAATGAGCAGTTCTTC. It codes for CASSPGGSYNEQFF.

As DNA, the CDR3 is TGCGCCAGCAAGGCGGGAGGGTTCACAGATACGCAGTATTTT. Its translation is CASKAGGFTDTQYF. The chain is built from TRBV5-1 and TRBJ2-3, with 9 bases identical to TRBD2. After removal of 6 bases from V and 2 bases from J, the junction contained 4 bases not matched to a gene. The germline CDR1 and CDR2 sequences are SGHRS and YFSETQ. The length of the CDR3 is 14 residues. Drawing the rest from reference TRBV5-1 and TRBJ2-3, the complete variable domain is KAGVTQTPRYLIKTRGQQVTLSCSPISGHRSVSWYQQTPGQGLQFLFEYFSETQRNKGNFPGRFSGRQFSNSRSEMNVSTLELGDSALYLCASKAGGFTDTQYFGPGTRLTVL.

The genes are TRBV30 and TRBJ1-5; 9 nucleotides line up with TRBD1. CDR1 is GTSNPN, CDR2 SVGIG, per germline (reference sequence). J was trimmed by 0 bases and V by 4 bases; bases with no gene match: 7. This CDR3 has 16 amino acids. The CDR3 nucleotides read TGTGCCTGGACCCGGGACAGGGTCGATAGCAATCAGCCCCAGCATTTT. Amino acids: CAWTRDRVDSNQPQHF. The full variable domain, completed using reference TRBV30 and TRBJ1-5, is SQTIHQWPATLVQPVGSPLSLECTVEGTSNPNLYWYRQAAGRGLQLLFYSVGIGQISSEVPQNLSASRPQDRQFILSSKKLLLSDSGFYLCAWTRDRVDSNQPQHFGDGTRLSIL.

This chain connects TRBV11-3 to TRBJ1-1, with D possibly matching TRBD1 (5 bases). CDR1 and CDR2 from the germline V gene are SGHNT and YENEEA. The CDR3 totals 13 residues. The V end lost 4 bases, the J end lost 1 base, and 7 bases lay between the germline ends. For the CDR3, the DNA is TGTGCCAGCAGCTCCGACAGGAACACTGAAGCTTTCTTT. Protein: CASSSDRNTEAFF.

J is TRBJ1-3 and V is TRBV7-8; tentative D call: TRBD1 (6 bases). This CDR3 has 17 amino acids. Germline CDR1 and CDR2: SGHVS and FQNEAQ. Trimming removed 8 bases at V and 0 bases at J, with 20 bases between. As DNA, the CDR3 is TGTGCCAGCCTCAGGGGAGCAGCAACCGGCTCTGGAAACACCATATATTTT. The encoded protein is CASLRGAATGSGNTIYF.

The chain combines TRBV15 with TRBJ1-5; D is ambiguous. The CDR3 consists of 18 residues. V shed 0 bases and J shed 0 bases, with 15 bases lying between them. Per the germline V gene, CDR1 is LNHNV and CDR2 is YYDKDF (reference sequence). Written as DNA, the CDR3 is TGTGCCACCAGCAGAGAAACCCCCTATGTCCATAGCAATCAGCCCCAGCATTTT. As protein: CATSRETPYVHSNQPQHF. Drawing the rest from reference TRBV15 and TRBJ1-5, the complete variable domain is DAMVIQNPRYQVTQFGKPVTLSCSQTLNHNVMYWYQQKSSQAPKLLFHYYDKDFNNEADTPDNFQSRRPNTSFCFLDIRSPGLGDTAMYLCATSRETPYVHSNQPQHFGDGTRLSIL.

The rearrangement joins TRBV11-2 to TRBJ1-6; D gene ambiguous. Trimming left V 4 bases short and J 7 bases short, with 23 bases between. This CDR3 is built from 18 residues. In germline, CDR1 is SGHAT, CDR2 FQNNGV. The CDR3 loop reads CASSSSPDPRTGNSPLHF. Written as DNA, the CDR3 is TGTGCCAGCAGCTCTAGCCCGGACCCACGGACGGGGAATTCACCCCTCCACTTT.

The chain carries TRBV19 and TRBJ2-7, with 10 bases lining up with TRBD2. J gave up 3 bases and V 9 bases, and 8 bases lay outside the gene matches. The CDR3 consists of 14 residues. CDR1 LNHDA and CDR2 SQIVND come from the germline V gene (reference sequence). The DNA of the CDR3 is TGTGCCAGAAGGCTAGCGGGGGAGAACTACGAGCAGTACTTC. The encoded protein is CARRLAGENYEQYF.

This clone has a single count. The genes are TRBV6-2 or TRBV6-3 and TRBJ2-5; 10 positions agree with TRBD2. J was trimmed by 2 bases and V by 6 bases; bases with no gene match: 9. The germline V gene encodes CDR1 MNHEY and CDR2 SVGEGT. The CDR3 length is 16 residues. The CDR3 region is CASSHGVAGGQETQYF. For the CDR3, the DNA is TGTGCCAGCAGCCACGGGGTAGCGGGGGGACAAGAGACCCAGTACTTC.

The DNA of the CDR3 is TGTGCCAGCCTGGGGGGAGGGGTCCCCTACGAGCAGTACTTC. Translation gives CASLGGGVPYEQYF. J is TRBJ2-7 and V is TRBV2; 7 bases are shared with TRBD2. This CDR3 is built from 14 residues. In germline, CDR1 is SNHLY, CDR2 FYNNEI. V lost 8 bases and J lost 2; bases outside the gene matches: 9.

This clone has only a few counts. The genes are TRBV5-1 and TRBJ1-6; D remains unclear. The CDR3 is made up of 14 amino acids. V lost 1 base and J lost 7, with 9 bases in between. Per the germline V gene, CDR1 is SGHRS and CDR2 is YFSETQ. This CDR3 reads CASSLQLENSPLHF. The CDR3 DNA reads TGCGCCAGCAGCTTGCAGTTGGAGAATTCACCCCTCCACTTT. Full variable domain (missing parts from reference TRBV5-1 and TRBJ1-6): KAGVTQTPRYLIKTRGQQVTLSCSPISGHRSVSWYQQTPGQGLQFLFEYFSETQRNKGNFPGRFSGRQFSNSRSEMNVSTLELGDSALYLCASSLQLENSPLHFGNGTRLTVT.